Listed here are 10 T cell receptor beta chains from one sample, sequenced in a study of read filtering for tumor transcriptome and immune sequencing. The library was built from about 0.4 ug RNA with molecular barcoded adaptors for alpha/delta and beta/gamma chains. TCRdb recomputed calls from the reads with MiXCR, one row per CDR3 protein. The sample gives roughly 82,000 distinct CDR3 sequences, approximately 13% of which show up once; about 15% is in the top ten. Sequenced: a population of CD138-negative cells sorted from bone marrow. Receptors originate from a donor at least 40 years old with multiple myeloma.

In this sample, this clonotype turned up many times. V gene TRBV12-3 or TRBV12-4 combines with J gene TRBJ1-5; no firm D call. This CDR3 has 13 amino acids. V shed 1 base and J shed 4 bases, with 5 bases lying between them. The CDR3 reads CASSLGVNQPQHF. The CDR3 nucleotides are TGTGCCAGCAGTTTAGGGGTAAATCAGCCCCAGCATTTT.

Remarks on this clonotype: This likely reflects a read error, since a far larger clone is one base away. The J gene is TRBJ1-2, the V gene TRBV11-3; 12 bases are shared with TRBD1. This CDR3 has 13 amino acids. The germline gives CDR1 SGHNT, CDR2 YENEEA. CDR3 coding DNA: TGTGCCAGCAGCTTAGAGGCGGGACAGGGGGCCTCCTTC. Protein: CASSLEAGQGASF.

Only a few counts were recorded for this clonotype. This sequence may be a read error, since a much larger clone differs from it by one base. This rearrangement joins TRBV7-6 to TRBJ2-1, with 9 bases identical to TRBD1. The V gene's germline CDR1 is SGHVS and CDR2 FNYEAQ. This CDR3 is built from 15 residues. As DNA, the CDR3 is TGTGCCAGCAGTCCGGACAGGGGCTCGGACAATGGGCAGTTCTTC. Its translation is CASSPDRGSDNGQFF.

The sample holds many counts of this clonotype. A junction boundary mismatches the germline segment, possibly from a read error. This chain links TRBV12-3 or TRBV12-4 with TRBJ1-4; possibly TRBD1 for D (5 bases). This CDR3 comprises 12 residues. Here the CDR3 reads CASRAGNEKRFF. CDR3 bases: TGTGCCAGCCGGGCAGGGAATGAAAAACGGTTTTTT.

The sample holds many counts of this clonotype. The rearrangement uses TRBV29-1 and TRBJ2-3, with 15 bases identical to TRBD2. Trimming removed 4 bases from V and 3 bases from J; junction bases left unmatched: 2. The CDR3 loop spans 15 amino acids. From germline, CDR1 is SQVTM and CDR2 ANQGSEA. This CDR3 reads CSVGGLAGGTDTQYF. In nucleotides, the CDR3 is TGCAGCGTTGGGGGACTAGCGGGAGGAACAGATACGCAGTATTTT.

This clonotype was picked up many times. The chain uses TRBV7-2 and TRBJ1-2, with no clear D. CDR3 length: 15 amino acids. Germline CDR1 is SGHTA and CDR2 is FQGNSA. The V and J ends lost 1 base and 0 bases respectively, with 9 bases between them. CDR3 region: CASSLGPSANYGYTF. The CDR3 nucleotides are TGTGCCAGCAGCTTAGGTCCCTCGGCTAACTATGGCTACACCTTC.

V usage is TRBV7-2 and J usage is TRBJ2-5; D unclear. Between the trimmed V and J ends, which lost 3 bases and 3 bases, there was a span of 11 bases. The CDR3 is 14 residues long. Germline V gene lookup returns CDR1 SGHTA and CDR2 FQGNSA. DNA of the CDR3: TGTGCCAGCAGCTTTCAGGCAGCGAAAGAGACCCAGTACTTC. This gives the protein CASSFQAAKETQYF.

This clonotype was seen ten or more times. This chain links TRBV20-1 with TRBJ1-4, with a weak D call TRBD1 (5 bases). The V end lost 5 bases, the J end lost 8 bases, and 15 bases lay between the germline ends. CDR1 and CDR2 from the germline V gene are DFQATT and SNEGSKA (reference sequence). The CDR3 is made up of 13 amino acids. This CDR3 is CSAPGPRREKLFF. The CDR3 DNA follows: TGCAGTGCTCCGGGACCCCGAAGGGAAAAACTGTTTTTT.

This chain links TRBV20-1 with TRBJ2-5; a possible D gene is TRBD1 (5 bases). The CDR3 contains 13 residues. CDR1 and CDR2 from the germline V gene are DFQATT and SNEGSKA (reference sequence). V was cut by 5 bases and J by 0 bases, with 10 bases left in between. The CDR3 nucleotides read TGCAGTGCTCCGACAGTAAACCAAGAGACCCAGTACTTC. It specifies CSAPTVNQETQYF.

This clonotype was observed many times. The chain combines TRBV20-1 with TRBJ2-1; 7 bases are a match to TRBD2. This CDR3 has 13 residues. With 5 bases clipped from V and 5 bases from J, the junction kept 6 bases outside the gene matches. The germline CDR1 and CDR2 sequences are DFQATT and SNEGSKA (reference sequence). CDR3 loop: CSAPGTMDNEQFF. CDR3 coding DNA: TGCAGTGCTCCCGGGACTATGGACAATGAGCAGTTCTTC.